This is a list of T cell receptor beta chains from one sample in a study of CXCR3-negative and CXCR3-positive naive CD8 T cells. TCRdb processed the 5' RACE reads again and assigns one entry to each CDR3 protein, with no DNA. This sample contains approximately 74,000 distinct CDR3 sequences. The sequencing sample was made of naive CXCR3- CD8+ T cells from blood. The receptors shown here come from a human donor in good health. Some clones in this sample may be carry-over from other donors' samples. Both conserved end residues are part of each CDR3. Fields, in order: V gene, J gene, CDR3 protein.

v_gene: TRBV14; j_gene: TRBJ2-7; CDR3aa: CASSQGQGGYEQYF
v_gene: TRBV29-1; j_gene: TRBJ2-4; CDR3aa: CSVPTGRLLAKNIQYF
v_gene: TRBV20-1; j_gene: TRBJ1-1; CDR3aa: CSAMDRGSTEAFF
v_gene: TRBV29-1; j_gene: TRBJ2-3; CDR3aa: CSVDSGMPLTDTQYF
v_gene: TRBV4-1; j_gene: TRBJ2-3; CDR3aa: CASSLPNTDTQLTDTQYF
v_gene: TRBV20-1; j_gene: TRBJ2-7; CDR3aa: CSASTPSSGTYEQYF
v_gene: TRBV11-2; j_gene: TRBJ2-7; CDR3aa: CASSLASGTGSYEQYF
v_gene: TRBV9; j_gene: TRBJ2-7; CDR3aa: CASSVGTGNEQYF
v_gene: TRBV10-3; j_gene: TRBJ2-5; CDR3aa: CAISEEGTSGGVKETQYF
v_gene: TRBV29-1; j_gene: TRBJ2-2; CDR3aa: CSAFGHTGELFF
v_gene: TRBV7-6; j_gene: TRBJ2-7; CDR3aa: CASSPPVSGGYEQYF